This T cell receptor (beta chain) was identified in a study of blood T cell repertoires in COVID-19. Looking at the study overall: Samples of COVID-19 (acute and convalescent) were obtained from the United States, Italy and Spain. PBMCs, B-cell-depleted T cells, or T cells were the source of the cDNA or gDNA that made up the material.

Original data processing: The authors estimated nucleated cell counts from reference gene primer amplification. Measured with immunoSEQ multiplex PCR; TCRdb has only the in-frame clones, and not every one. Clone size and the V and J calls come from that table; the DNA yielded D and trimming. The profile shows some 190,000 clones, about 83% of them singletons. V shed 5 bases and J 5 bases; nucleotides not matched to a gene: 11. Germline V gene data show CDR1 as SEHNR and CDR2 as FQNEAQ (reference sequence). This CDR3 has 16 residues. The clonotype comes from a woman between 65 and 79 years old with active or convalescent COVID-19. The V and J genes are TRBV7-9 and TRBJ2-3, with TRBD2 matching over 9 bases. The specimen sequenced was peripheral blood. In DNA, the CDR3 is TGTGCCAGCAGCCCGAGGGTAGCGGGAGACATAGATACGCAGTATTTT. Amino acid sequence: CASSPRVAGDIDTQYF.